This T cell receptor (beta chain) was documented in a study of T-cell reconstitution after alpha-beta-depleted transplantation in children. The CDR3 covers 14 residues. The germline V gene encodes CDR1 SQVTM and CDR2 ANQGSEA. V lost 6 bases and J lost 1; bases outside the gene matches: 7. Study-wide results and limits: There were some patients whose high TCRbeta diversity at day 60 came from surviving recipient T cells and thymic progenitors. Roughly two months post-transplant, alpha-beta T cells reportedly originated from several hundred graft clones that had expanded. The main origin of T-cell counts and diversity one year after transplant was newly produced T cells.

This sample's TCRbeta library carried unique molecular identifier barcodes. TCRdb re-derived calls from the PCR reads in MiXCR, one entry per CDR3 protein. The profile covers 580,000 or so distinct CDR3 sequences, with roughly 23% appearing a single time and 14% taken by the ten largest. Concerning this clonotype itself: Its target is not known.

This sample comprised PBMCs, mostly from graft donor cells, obtained 360 days after TCRalphabeta/CD19-depleted stem cell transplant. The J gene is TRBJ1-1, the V gene TRBV29-1; TRBD1 matches 8 bases. This clonotype was sampled from a boy under three years old who had a stem cell transplant for acute myeloid leukemia, so the T cells may come from the graft donor. CDR3: CSVGPTGENTEAFF. DNA of the CDR3: TGCAGCGTGGGACCGACAGGGGAGAACACTGAAGCTTTCTTT.